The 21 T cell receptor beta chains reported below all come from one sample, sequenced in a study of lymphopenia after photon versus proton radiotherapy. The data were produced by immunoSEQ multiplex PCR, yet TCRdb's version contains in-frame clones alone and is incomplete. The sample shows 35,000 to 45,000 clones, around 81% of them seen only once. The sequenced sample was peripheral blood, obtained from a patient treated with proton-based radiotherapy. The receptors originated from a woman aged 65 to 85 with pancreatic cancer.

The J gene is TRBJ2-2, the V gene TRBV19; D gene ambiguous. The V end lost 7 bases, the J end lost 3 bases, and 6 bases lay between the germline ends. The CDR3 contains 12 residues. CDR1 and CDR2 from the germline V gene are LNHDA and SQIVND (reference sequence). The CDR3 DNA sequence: TGTGCCAGTAATACAGACACCGGGGAGCTGTTTTTT. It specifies CASNTDTGELFF. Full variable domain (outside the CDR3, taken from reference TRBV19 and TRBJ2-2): DGGITQSPKYLFRKEGQNVTLSCEQNLNHDAMYWYRQDPGQGLRLIYYSQIVNDFQKGDIAEGYSVSREKKESFPLTVTSAQKNPTAFYLCASNTDTGELFFGEGSRLTVL.

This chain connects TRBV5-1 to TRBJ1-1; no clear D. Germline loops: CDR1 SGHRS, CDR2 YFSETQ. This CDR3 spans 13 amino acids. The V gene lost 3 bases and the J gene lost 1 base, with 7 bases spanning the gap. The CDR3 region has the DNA TGCGCCAGCAGCTACGGACGGAACACTGAAGCTTTCTTT. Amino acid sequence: CASSYGRNTEAFF.

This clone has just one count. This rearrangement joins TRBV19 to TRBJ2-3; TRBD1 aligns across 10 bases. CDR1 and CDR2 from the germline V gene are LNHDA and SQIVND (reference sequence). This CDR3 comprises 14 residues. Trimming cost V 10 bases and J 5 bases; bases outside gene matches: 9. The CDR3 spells CAISSGQGGDTQYF. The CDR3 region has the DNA TGTGCCATAAGTAGCGGACAGGGGGGAGATACGCAGTATTTT.

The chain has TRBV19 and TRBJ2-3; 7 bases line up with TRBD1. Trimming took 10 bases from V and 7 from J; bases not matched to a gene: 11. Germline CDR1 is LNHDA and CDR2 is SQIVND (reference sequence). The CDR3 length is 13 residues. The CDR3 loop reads CATRTGEGNTQYF. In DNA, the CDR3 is TGTGCCACCCGGACAGGCGAGGGAAATACGCAGTATTTT.

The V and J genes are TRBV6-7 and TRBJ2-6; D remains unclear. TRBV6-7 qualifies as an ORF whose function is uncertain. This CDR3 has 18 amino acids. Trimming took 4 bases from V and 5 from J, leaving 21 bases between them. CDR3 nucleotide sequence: TGTGCCAGCAGTTCTTGTAGGCGTATTTACAATCGGGCCAACGTCCTGACTTTC. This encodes CASSSCRRIYNRANVLTF.

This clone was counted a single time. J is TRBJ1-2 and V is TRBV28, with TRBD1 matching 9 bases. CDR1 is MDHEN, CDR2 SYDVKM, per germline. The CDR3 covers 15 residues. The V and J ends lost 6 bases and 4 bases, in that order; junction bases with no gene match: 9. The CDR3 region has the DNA TGTGCCAGCAGGTCCGGGACAGGGAGTCTCTATGGCTACACCTTC. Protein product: CASRSGTGSLYGYTF.

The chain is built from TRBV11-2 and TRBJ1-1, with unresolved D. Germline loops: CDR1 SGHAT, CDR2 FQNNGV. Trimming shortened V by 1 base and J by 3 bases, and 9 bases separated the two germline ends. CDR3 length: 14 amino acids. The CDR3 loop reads CASSLGRPDTEAFF. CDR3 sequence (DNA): TGTGCCAGCAGCTTAGGAAGACCTGACACTGAAGCTTTCTTT.

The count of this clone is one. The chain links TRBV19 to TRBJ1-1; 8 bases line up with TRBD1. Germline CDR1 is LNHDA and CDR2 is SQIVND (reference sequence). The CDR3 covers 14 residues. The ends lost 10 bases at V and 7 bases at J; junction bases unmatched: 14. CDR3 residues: CATSAQGAFVEAFF. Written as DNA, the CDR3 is TGTGCCACCTCAGCCCAGGGGGCGTTTGTTGAAGCTTTCTTT.

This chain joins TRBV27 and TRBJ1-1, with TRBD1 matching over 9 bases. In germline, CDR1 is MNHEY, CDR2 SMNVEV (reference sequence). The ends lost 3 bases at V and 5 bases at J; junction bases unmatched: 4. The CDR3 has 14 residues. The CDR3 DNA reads TGTGCCAGCAGTTTCTTCGGACAGGGGACTGAAGCTTTCTTT. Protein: CASSFFGQGTEAFF.

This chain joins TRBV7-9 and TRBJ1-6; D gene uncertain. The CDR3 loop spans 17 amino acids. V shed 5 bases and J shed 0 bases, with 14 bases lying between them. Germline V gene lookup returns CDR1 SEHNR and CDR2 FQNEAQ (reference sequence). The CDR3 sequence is CASSPTGSSSYNSPLHF. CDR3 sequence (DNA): TGTGCCAGCAGCCCGACCGGATCCAGCTCCTATAATTCACCCCTCCACTTT.

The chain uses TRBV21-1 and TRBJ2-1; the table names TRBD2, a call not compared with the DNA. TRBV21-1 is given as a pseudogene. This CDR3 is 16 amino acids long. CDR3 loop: CASSNRPSGRCNEQFF. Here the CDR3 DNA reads TGTGCCAGCAGCAACAGGCCTAGCGGGAGGTGCAATGAGCAGTTCTTC.

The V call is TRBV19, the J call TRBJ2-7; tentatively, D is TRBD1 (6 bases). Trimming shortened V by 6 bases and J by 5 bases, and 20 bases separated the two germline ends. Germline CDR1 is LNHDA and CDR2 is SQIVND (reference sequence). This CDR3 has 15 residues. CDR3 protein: CASRTGTPGRNEQYF. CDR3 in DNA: TGTGCCAGTAGGACCGGGACACCCGGACGTAACGAGCAGTACTTC.

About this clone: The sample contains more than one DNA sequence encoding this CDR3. The CDR3 region is CASSARQGEYEQYF. The CDR3 nucleotides read TGTGCCAGCAGCGCTCGACAGGGAGAGTACGAGCAGTACTTC. The chain combines TRBV21-1 with TRBJ2-7; the table's D gene call, TRBD1, was not cross checked with the DNA. TRBV21-1 is marked as a pseudogene. The CDR3 extends over 14 amino acids.

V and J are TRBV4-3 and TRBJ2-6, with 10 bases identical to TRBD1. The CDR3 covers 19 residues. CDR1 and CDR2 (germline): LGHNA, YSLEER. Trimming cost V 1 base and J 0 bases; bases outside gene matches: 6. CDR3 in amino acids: CASSQGGQGSSSGANVLTF. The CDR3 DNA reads TGCGCCAGCAGCCAAGGGGGACAGGGGTCATCCTCTGGGGCCAACGTCCTGACTTTC.

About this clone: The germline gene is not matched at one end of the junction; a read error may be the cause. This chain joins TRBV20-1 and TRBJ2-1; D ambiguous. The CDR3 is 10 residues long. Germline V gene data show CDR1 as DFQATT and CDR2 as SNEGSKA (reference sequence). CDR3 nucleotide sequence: TGCAGTGCTAGCTGGGCTCGGGCAGTCTTC. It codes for CSASWARAVF.

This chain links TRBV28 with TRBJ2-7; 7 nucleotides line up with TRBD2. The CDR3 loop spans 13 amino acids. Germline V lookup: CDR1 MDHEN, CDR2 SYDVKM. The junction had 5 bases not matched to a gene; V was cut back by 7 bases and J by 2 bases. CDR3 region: CASNPAGPYEQYF. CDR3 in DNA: TGTGCCAGCAATCCAGCGGGACCCTACGAGCAGTACTTC.

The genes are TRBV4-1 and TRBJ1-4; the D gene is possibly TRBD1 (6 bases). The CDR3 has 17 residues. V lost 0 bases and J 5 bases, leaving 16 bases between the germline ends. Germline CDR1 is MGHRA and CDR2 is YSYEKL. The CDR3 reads CASSQEKETGRNEKLFF. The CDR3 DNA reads TGCGCCAGCAGCCAAGAAAAGGAGACAGGCCGAAATGAAAAACTGTTTTTT.

CDR3 protein: CASSQSETSRDTGELFF. The CDR3 DNA is TGCGCCAGCAGTCAATCGGAAACATCCAGGGACACCGGGGAGCTGTTTTTT. The chain employs TRBV23-1 and TRBJ2-2; a possible D gene is TRBD1 (5 bases). TRBV23-1 is known as an ORF, though its function is uncertain. The CDR3 totals 17 residues. V was pared by 0 bases and J by 3 bases, with 14 bases between.

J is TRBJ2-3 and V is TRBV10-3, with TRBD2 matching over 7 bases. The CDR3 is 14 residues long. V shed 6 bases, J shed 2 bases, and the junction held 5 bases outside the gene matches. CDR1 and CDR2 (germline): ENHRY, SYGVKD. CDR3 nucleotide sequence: TGTGCCATCAGCGGACTAGAAAACACAGATACGCAGTATTTT. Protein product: CAISGLENTDTQYF.

The CDR3 DNA follows: TGTGCCAGTACGAGAGACAGTACCCTGAAGACCCAGTACTTC. Translated, it gives CASTRDSTLKTQYF. The chain links TRBV19 to TRBJ2-5, with a tentative D call TRBD1 (5 bases). The CDR3 contains 14 residues. V was trimmed by 7 bases and J by 6 bases, leaving 18 bases between them. The V gene's germline CDR1 is LNHDA and CDR2 SQIVND (reference sequence).

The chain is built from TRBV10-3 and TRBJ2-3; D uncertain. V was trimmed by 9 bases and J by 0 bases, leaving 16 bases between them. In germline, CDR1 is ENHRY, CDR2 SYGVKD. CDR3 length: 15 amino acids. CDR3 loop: CAIKMSDSSTDTQYF. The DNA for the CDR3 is TGTGCCATTAAAATGTCAGATTCTAGCACAGATACGCAGTATTTT.